Included here is one T cell receptor beta chain sequence, with context. Produced via immunoSEQ multiplex PCR; TCRdb's table is partial and in-frame only. This table holds about 130,000 clones, roughly 80% found once. This sample stems from a study of cytotoxic CD8 clonotypes in ibrutinib-treated CLL. From germline, CDR1 is SGHVS and CDR2 FQNEAQ. V was clipped by 1 base and J by 0 bases, with 13 bases between them. This CDR3 comprises 17 residues. This chain connects TRBV7-8 to TRBJ2-1; D is uncertain. This TCR derives from a human donor with chronic lymphocytic leukemia. Material: PBMCs, obtained after 24 months of ibrutinib treatment. CDR3 in amino acids: CASSLVSFGGSYNEQFF. The CDR3 nucleotides read TGTGCCAGCAGCTTAGTATCTTTTGGTGGCTCCTACAATGAGCAGTTCTTC.